The 10 T cell receptor beta chains below were found in one sample sequenced in a study of blood T cell repertoires in COVID-19. This table comes from immunoSEQ multiplex PCR, and its TCRdb copy is limited to in-frame clones, with some not included. The profile shows about 360,000 clones, 70% to 85% of them singletons. Source material: peripheral blood. These receptors were obtained from a human donor with acute or convalescent COVID-19. The donor label of this sample is uncertain.

About this clone itself: The same CDR3 arises from other DNA sequences in this sample as well. The CDR3 DNA sequence: TGCGCCAGCAGTGAGTCTCGGACAGGGGGAGGCTACACCTTC. Amino acid sequence: CASSESRTGGGYTF. The rearrangement joins TRBV10-1 to TRBJ1-2; 10 nucleotides agree with TRBD1. From germline, CDR1 is WNHNN and CDR2 SYGVQD (reference sequence). With V trimmed by 0 bases and J by 8 bases, 3 bases remained unmatched. The CDR3 has 14 residues.

V is TRBV19 and J is TRBJ2-2; 10 bases align to TRBD1. Unmatched junction bases numbered 13, after V lost 4 bases and J lost 5 bases. Germline-derived CDR1 and CDR2 are LNHDA and SQIVND (reference sequence). The CDR3 runs to 18 residues. The CDR3: CASSTGTGASLLTGELFF. In DNA form, the CDR3 reads TGTGCCAGTAGTACCGGGACAGGGGCATCACTTTTGACCGGGGAGCTGTTTTTT.

This sequence joins TRBV5-6 and TRBJ1-5; possibly TRBD1 for D (5 bases). Looked up from germline, CDR1 is SGHDT and CDR2 is YYEEEE. This CDR3 is built from 15 residues. Trimming removed 3 bases from V and 0 bases from J, with 10 bases in between. CDR3 region: CASSSAGPSNQPQHF. As DNA, the CDR3 is TGTGCCAGCAGCTCTGCGGGACCTAGCAATCAGCCCCAGCATTTT. Full variable domain (outside the CDR3, taken from reference TRBV5-6 and TRBJ1-5): DAGVTQSPTHLIKTRGQQVTLRCSPKSGHDTVSWYQQALGQGPQFIFQYYEEEERQRGNFPDRFSGHQFPNYSSELNVNALLLGDSALYLCASSSAGPSNQPQHFGDGTRLSIL.

J is TRBJ2-2 and V is TRBV28; 8 positions agree with TRBD1. The germline V gene encodes CDR1 MDHEN and CDR2 SYDVKM. The CDR3 has 18 amino acids. V was pared by 7 bases and J by 2 bases, with 15 bases of the junction left unmatched. Written as DNA, the CDR3 is TGTGCCAGCACTACAATCAACCGGCAGGGGGCAAACACCGGGGAGCTGTTTTTT. Amino acids: CASTTINRQGANTGELFF.

The chain links TRBV6-5 to TRBJ2-7, with 8 nucleotides matching TRBD1. Per the germline V gene, CDR1 is MNHEY and CDR2 is SVGAGI. Losses at the gene ends were 3 bases for V and 9 bases for J; bases not matched to a gene: 10. This CDR3 region has 14 residues. CDR3 DNA: TGTGCCAGCAGTTATGTGCCAGGGGGCGCGGTGCAGTACTTC. It is translated as CASSYVPGGAVQYF.

In nucleotides, the CDR3 is TGCGCCAGCAGCTTGTCAGGGGGAGGGAACACTGAAGCTTTCTTT. Its translation is CASSLSGGGNTEAFF. This rearrangement joins TRBV5-1 to TRBJ1-1, with TRBD1 matching 7 bases. V lost 1 base to trimming and J lost 1 base; unmatched junction nucleotides: 4. Per the germline V gene, CDR1 is SGHRS and CDR2 is YFSETQ. This CDR3 spans 15 amino acids. Full variable domain (remainder filled in from reference TRBV5-1 and TRBJ1-1): KAGVTQTPRYLIKTRGQQVTLSCSPISGHRSVSWYQQTPGQGLQFLFEYFSETQRNKGNFPGRFSGRQFSNSRSEMNVSTLELGDSALYLCASSLSGGGNTEAFFGQGTRLTVV.

Only one count was recorded for this clone. The V gene is TRBV19, the J gene TRBJ2-7; 7 bases map to TRBD1. Germline V gene data show CDR1 as LNHDA and CDR2 as SQIVND (reference sequence). The CDR3 sequence is 15 residues long. V trimming: 6 bases; J trimming: 3 bases; junction bases outside the gene matches: 11. As DNA, the CDR3 is TGTGCCAGTAGGCCGATCGACAGGGCCCACTACGAGCAGTACTTC. Its protein product is CASRPIDRAHYEQYF.

The rearrangement links TRBV10-3 to TRBJ2-1; tentative D call: TRBD2 (6 bases). Germline V gene lookup returns CDR1 ENHRY and CDR2 SYGVKD. The CDR3 spans 12 residues. V lost 5 bases and J lost 6, with 8 bases in between. This CDR3 is CAISKEGNEQFF. Written as DNA, the CDR3 is TGTGCCATCAGTAAGGAGGGCAATGAGCAGTTCTTC.

This chain uses TRBV4-1 with TRBJ1-3; possible D gene TRBD1, 5 bases. This CDR3 region has 15 residues. Trimming stripped 1 base from V and 1 base from J, with 8 bases between. Germline lookup yields CDR1 MGHRA and CDR2 YSYEKL. The CDR3 sequence: CASSQADRSGNTIYF. The CDR3, as DNA: TGCGCCAGCAGCCAAGCCGACAGATCTGGAAACACCATATATTTT.

V usage is TRBV3-1 (or the pseudogene TRBV3-2) and J usage is TRBJ1-2, with D tentatively TRBD1 (6 bases). V lost 1 base, J lost 7 bases, and 13 bases lay in between. CDR1 is LGHDT and CDR2 is YNNKEL in the germline V gene (reference sequence). CDR3 length: 14 residues. CDR3 sequence: CASSQVAGAGGYTF. CDR3 bases: TGTGCCAGCAGCCAAGTGGCGGGGGCAGGTGGCTACACCTTC.